The next 6 T cell receptor beta chains were all read from a single sample in a study of Ad26.COV2.S vaccination and SARS-CoV-2 variants. Noted treatment: 15 to 20 received Ad26.COV2.S at low or high dose, single or two shots; five or six received placebo; per-sample allocation not given. Specimens were obtained on day 63 following the first vaccine or placebo injection. Produced via immunoSEQ multiplex PCR; TCRdb's table is partial and in-frame only. The data hold approximately 460,000 clones, with 80% to 90% observed a single time. The sequencing used peripheral blood, collected in a trial of Ad26.COV2.S vaccine versus placebo. The receptors shown here come from a person aged 18-60 years who received the Ad26.COV2.S COVID-19 vaccine or a placebo.

This clone was detected only once. At one end, the junction sequence differs from germline, possibly due to a read error. The genes are TRBV28 and TRBJ1-2; 8 bases align to TRBD1. The CDR3 totals 13 residues. CDR1 and CDR2 (germline): MDHEN, SYDVKM. The CDR3 sequence is CASTNAGQGFPDF. The CDR3 DNA reads as TGTGCCAGCACCAACGCTGGACAGGGTTTCCCGGACTTC.

J is TRBJ1-4 and V is TRBV25-1; D call uncertain. The V and J ends lost 4 bases and 7 bases respectively, with 19 bases between them. The germline CDR1 and CDR2 sequences are MGHDK and SYGVNS. The CDR3 is 16 amino acids. The CDR3 DNA is TGTGCCAGCAGTGTATCGACGGGCCCGAACGGTGAAAAACTGTTTTTT. This encodes CASSVSTGPNGEKLFF.

The J gene is TRBJ1-2, the V gene TRBV6-2 or TRBV6-3; unclear D gene. Germline V CDR1 and CDR2: MNHEY, SVGEGT. This CDR3 comprises 12 residues. The V end was cut by 2 bases, the J end by 3 bases, with 4 bases between. CDR3 sequence: CASSYSDYGYTF. The CDR3 nucleotides are TGTGCCAGCAGTTACAGCGACTATGGCTACACCTTC.

V usage is TRBV7-2 and J usage is TRBJ2-1, with 9 bases fitting TRBD2. This CDR3 contains 16 residues. Germline-derived CDR1 and CDR2 are SGHTA and FQGNSA. J was trimmed by 5 bases and V by 1 base; bases with no gene match: 6. CDR3: CASSLGQTSGNNEQFF. CDR3 DNA sequence: TGTGCCAGCAGCTTAGGCCAGACTAGCGGAAACAATGAGCAGTTCTTC.

The rearrangement uses TRBV4-1 and TRBJ2-2; 8 bases map to TRBD1. Germline-derived CDR1 and CDR2 are MGHRA and YSYEKL. The CDR3 is 22 amino acids. J lost 0 bases, V lost 0 bases, and 18 bases had no gene match. CDR3 residues: CASSQDSRTPLPDRANTGELFF. The CDR3 DNA reads as TGCGCCAGCAGCCAAGATTCCCGGACCCCACTACCGGACAGGGCGAACACCGGGGAGCTGTTTTTT.

This clone was counted only a few times. Other DNA sequences from this sample encode an identical CDR3 as well. V is TRBV30 and J is TRBJ1-5, with D hard to call. Trimming left V 2 bases short and J 0 bases short, with 5 bases between. The CDR3 loop spans 13 amino acids. Germline CDR1 is GTSNPN and CDR2 is SVGIG (reference sequence). CDR3 in amino acids: CAWSLDSNQPQHF. DNA of the CDR3: TGTGCCTGGAGTTTGGATAGCAATCAGCCCCAGCATTTT.